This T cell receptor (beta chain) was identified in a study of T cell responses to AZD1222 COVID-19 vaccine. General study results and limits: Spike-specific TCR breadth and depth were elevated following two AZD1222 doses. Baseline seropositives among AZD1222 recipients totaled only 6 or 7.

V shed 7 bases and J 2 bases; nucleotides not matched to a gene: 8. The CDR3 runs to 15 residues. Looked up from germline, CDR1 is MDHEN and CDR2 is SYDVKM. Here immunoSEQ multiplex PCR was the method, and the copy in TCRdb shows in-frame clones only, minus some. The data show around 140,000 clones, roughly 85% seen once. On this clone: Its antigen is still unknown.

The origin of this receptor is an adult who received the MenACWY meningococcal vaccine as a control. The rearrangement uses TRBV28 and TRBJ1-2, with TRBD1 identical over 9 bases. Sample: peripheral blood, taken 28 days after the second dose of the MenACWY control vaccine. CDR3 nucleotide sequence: TGTGCCAGCACAATGGGGGACAGGGAGAACTATGGCTACACCTTC. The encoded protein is CASTMGDRENYGYTF.